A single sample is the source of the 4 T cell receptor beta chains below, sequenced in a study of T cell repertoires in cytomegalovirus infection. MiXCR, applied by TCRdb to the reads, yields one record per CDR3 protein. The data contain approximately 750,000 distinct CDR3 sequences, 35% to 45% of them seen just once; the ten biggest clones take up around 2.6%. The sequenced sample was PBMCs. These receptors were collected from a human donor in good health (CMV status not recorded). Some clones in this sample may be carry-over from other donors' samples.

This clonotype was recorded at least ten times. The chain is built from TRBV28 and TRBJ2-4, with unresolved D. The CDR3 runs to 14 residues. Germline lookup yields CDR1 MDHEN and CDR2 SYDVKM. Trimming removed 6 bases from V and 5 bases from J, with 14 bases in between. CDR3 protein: CASSPLGWENIQYF. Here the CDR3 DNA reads TGTGCCAGCAGCCCCCTCGGGTGGGAAAACATTCAGTACTTC.

CDR3 sequence: CSARDKRVAALLETQYF. The CDR3 region has the DNA TGCAGTGCTAGAGATAAGCGGGTGGCAGCCCTTCTGGAGACCCAGTACTTC. The J gene is TRBJ2-5, the V gene TRBV20-1, with D possibly TRBD2 on 6 matching bases. From germline, CDR1 is DFQATT and CDR2 SNEGSKA (reference sequence). With 0 bases removed from V and 5 bases from J, the gap between germline ends came to 22 bases. The CDR3 consists of 17 residues.

CDR3 coding DNA: TGTGCCAGCAGCTTCGCGAAGGGAAATGAGCAGTTCTTC. Amino acids: CASSFAKGNEQFF. V gene TRBV7-9 combines with J gene TRBJ2-1; D gene unclear. The CDR3 has 13 residues. V lost 3 bases, J lost 7 bases, and 10 bases lay in between. The germline gives CDR1 SEHNR, CDR2 FQNEAQ (reference sequence).

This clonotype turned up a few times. CDR3 in amino acids: CASSMGGHELRNQPQHF. CDR3 DNA sequence: TGTGCCAGTAGTATGGGGGGGCACGAGCTTCGCAATCAGCCCCAGCATTTT. J is TRBJ1-5 and V is TRBV19; weak D call: TRBD1 (6 bases). Germline V gives CDR1 LNHDA, CDR2 SQIVND (reference sequence). The CDR3 is 17 amino acids. V lost 3 bases and J lost 2, with 17 bases in between.